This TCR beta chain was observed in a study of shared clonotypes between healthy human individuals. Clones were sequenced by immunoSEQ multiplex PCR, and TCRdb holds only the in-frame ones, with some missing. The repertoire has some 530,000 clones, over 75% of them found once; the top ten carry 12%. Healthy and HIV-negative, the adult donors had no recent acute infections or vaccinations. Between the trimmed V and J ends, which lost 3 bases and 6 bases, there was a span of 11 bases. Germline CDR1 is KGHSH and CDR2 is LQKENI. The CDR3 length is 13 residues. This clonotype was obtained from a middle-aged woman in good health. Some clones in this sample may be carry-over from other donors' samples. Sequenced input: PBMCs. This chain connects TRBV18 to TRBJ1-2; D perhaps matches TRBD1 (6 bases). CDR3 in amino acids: CASSPYRVDGYTF. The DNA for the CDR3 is TGTGCCAGCTCACCTTACAGGGTGGATGGCTACACCTTC.